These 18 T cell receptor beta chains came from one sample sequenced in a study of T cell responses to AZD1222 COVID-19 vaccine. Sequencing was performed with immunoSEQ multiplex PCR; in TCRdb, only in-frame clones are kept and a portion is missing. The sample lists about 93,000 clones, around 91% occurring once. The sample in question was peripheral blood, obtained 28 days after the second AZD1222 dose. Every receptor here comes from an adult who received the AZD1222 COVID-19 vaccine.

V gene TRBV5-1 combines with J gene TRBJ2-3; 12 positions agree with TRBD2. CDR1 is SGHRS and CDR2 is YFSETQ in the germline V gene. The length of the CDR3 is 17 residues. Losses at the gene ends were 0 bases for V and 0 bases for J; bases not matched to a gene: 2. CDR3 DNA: TGCGCCAGCAGCTTGGGGACTAGCGGGAAAAGCACAGATACGCAGTATTTT. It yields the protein CASSLGTSGKSTDTQYF.

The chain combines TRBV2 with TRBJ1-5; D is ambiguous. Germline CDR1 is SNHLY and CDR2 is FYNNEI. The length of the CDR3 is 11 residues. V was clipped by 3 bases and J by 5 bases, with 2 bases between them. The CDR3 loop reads CASSDDQPQHF. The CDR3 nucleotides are TGTGCCAGCAGTGACGATCAGCCCCAGCATTTT.

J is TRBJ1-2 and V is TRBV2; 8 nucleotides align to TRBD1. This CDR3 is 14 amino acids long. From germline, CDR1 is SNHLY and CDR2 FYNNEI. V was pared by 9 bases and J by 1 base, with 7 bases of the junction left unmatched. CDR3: CARRRTGSNYGYTF. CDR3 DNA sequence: TGTGCCAGACGAAGGACAGGGAGTAACTATGGCTACACCTTC.

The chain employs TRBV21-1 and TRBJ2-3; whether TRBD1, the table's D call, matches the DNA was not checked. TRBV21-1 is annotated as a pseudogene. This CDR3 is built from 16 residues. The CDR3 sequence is CASSKSRSPHIFTQYF. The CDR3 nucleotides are TGTGCCAGCAGCAAATCACGTTCCCCACACATATTTACGCAGTATTTT.

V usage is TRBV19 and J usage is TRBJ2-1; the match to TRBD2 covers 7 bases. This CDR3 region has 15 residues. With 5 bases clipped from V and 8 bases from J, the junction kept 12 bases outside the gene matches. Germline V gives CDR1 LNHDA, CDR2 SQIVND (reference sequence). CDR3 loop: CASSVLSGALDEQFF. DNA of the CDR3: TGTGCCAGTAGTGTGTTGAGCGGGGCCCTCGATGAGCAGTTCTTC.

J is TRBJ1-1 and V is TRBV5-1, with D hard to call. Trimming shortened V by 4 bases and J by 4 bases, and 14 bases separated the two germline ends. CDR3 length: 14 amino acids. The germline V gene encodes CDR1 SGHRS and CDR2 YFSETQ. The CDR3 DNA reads TGCGCCAGCAGCGCGGGTATGGCGGGCACTGAAGCTTTCTTT. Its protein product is CASSAGMAGTEAFF.

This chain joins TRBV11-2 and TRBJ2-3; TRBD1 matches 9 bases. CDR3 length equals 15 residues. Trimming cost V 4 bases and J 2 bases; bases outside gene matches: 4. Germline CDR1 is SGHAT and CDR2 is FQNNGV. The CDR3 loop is CASSSQGAITDTQYF. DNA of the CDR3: TGTGCCAGCAGCTCACAGGGGGCTATCACAGATACGCAGTATTTT.

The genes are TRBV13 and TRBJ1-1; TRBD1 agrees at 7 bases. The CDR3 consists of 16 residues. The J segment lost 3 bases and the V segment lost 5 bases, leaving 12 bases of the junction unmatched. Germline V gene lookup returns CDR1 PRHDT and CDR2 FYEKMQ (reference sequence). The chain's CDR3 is CASSLRGRLGDTEAFF. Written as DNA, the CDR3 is TGTGCCAGCAGCCTGAGGGGGCGGTTGGGGGACACTGAAGCTTTCTTT.

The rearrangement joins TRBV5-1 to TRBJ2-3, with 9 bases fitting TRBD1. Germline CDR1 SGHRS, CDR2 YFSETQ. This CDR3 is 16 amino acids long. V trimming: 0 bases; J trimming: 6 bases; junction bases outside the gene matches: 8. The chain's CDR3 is CASSLGRDRVLDTQYF. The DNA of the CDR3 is TGCGCCAGCAGCTTGGGCCGGGACAGGGTTTTGGATACGCAGTATTTT.

For the CDR3, the DNA is TGTGCCACCGCAGGGACAAGTGATGGCTACACCTTC. The encoded protein is CATAGTSDGYTF. V is TRBV5-4 and J is TRBJ1-2; the D gene is possibly TRBD1 (6 bases). The CDR3 extends over 12 amino acids. V lost 9 bases and J 6 bases, leaving 15 bases between the germline ends. From germline, CDR1 is SGHNT and CDR2 YYREEE (reference sequence).

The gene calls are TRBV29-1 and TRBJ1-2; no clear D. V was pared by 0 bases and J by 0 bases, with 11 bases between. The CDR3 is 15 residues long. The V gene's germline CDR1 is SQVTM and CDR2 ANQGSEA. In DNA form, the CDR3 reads TGCAGCGTTGAAGATCTAACAGTATCTAACTATGGCTACACCTTC. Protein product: CSVEDLTVSNYGYTF.

In DNA form, the CDR3 reads TGTGCCAGCAGTGAATTAGCCCACAGCGGGGAGCTGTTTTTT. Translation gives CASSELAHSGELFF. The genes are TRBV6-1 and TRBJ2-2; D not certain. Germline V gene lookup returns CDR1 MNHNS and CDR2 SASEGT. This CDR3 region has 14 residues. Trimming removed 2 bases from V and 7 bases from J, with 11 bases in between.

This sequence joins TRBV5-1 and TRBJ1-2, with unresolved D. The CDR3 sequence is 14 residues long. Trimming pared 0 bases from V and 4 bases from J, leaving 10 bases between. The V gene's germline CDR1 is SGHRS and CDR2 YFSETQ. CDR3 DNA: TGCGCCAGCAGCTTGGCAGACGGATCCTATGGCTACACCTTC. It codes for CASSLADGSYGYTF.

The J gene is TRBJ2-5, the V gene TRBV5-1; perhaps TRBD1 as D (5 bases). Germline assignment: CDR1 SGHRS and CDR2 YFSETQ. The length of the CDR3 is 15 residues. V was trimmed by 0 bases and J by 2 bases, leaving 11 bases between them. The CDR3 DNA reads TGCGCCAGCAGCTTGGGGGGCTCACGGCAAGAGACCCAGTACTTC. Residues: CASSLGGSRQETQYF.

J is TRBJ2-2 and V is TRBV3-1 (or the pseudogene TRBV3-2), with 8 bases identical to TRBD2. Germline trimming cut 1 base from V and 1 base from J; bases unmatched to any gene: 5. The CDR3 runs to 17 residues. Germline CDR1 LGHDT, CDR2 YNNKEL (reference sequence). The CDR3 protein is CASSQVTSGLNTGELFF. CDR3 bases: TGTGCCAGCAGCCAAGTTACTAGCGGATTGAACACCGGGGAGCTGTTTTTT.

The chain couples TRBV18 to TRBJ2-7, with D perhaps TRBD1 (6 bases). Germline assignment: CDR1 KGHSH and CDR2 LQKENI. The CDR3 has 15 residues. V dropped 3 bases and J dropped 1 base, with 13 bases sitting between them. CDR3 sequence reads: CASSPDDRPSYEQYF. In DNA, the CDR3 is TGTGCCAGCTCACCTGATGACAGGCCTTCCTACGAGCAGTACTTC.

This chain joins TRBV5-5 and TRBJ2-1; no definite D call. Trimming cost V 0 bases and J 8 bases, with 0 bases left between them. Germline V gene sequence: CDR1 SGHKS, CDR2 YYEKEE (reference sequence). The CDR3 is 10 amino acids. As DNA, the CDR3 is TGTGCCAGCAGCTTGGATGAGCAGTTCTTC. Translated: CASSLDEQFF.

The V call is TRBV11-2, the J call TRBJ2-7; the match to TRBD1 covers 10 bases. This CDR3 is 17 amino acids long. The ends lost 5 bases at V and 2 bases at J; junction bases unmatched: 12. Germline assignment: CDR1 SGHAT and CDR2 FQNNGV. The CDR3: CASSPIKGGQGTYEQYF. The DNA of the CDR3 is TGTGCCAGCAGCCCGATTAAGGGGGGACAGGGGACCTACGAGCAGTACTTC.